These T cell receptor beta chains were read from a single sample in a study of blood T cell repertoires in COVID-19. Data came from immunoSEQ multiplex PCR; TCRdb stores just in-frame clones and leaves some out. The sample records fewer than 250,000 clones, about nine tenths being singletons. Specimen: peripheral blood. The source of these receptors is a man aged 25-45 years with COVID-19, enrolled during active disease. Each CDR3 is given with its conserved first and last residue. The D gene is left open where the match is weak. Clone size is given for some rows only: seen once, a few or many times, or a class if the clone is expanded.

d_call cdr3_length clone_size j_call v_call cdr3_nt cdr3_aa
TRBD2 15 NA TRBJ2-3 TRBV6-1 TGTGCCAGCAGTGACCGCGCGGGGGGCACAGATACGCAGTATTTT CASSDRAGGTDTQYF
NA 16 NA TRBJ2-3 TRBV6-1 TGTGCCAGCAGTGAAGCTTCAGGGACTAGCACAGATACGCAGTATTTT CASSEASGTSTDTQYF
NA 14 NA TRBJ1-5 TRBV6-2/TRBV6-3 TGTGCCAGCAGTACAGGACGGGGCAATCAGCCCCAGCATTTT CASSTGRGNQPQHF
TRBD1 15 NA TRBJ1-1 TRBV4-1 TGCGCCAGCAGCCAGGCGGACAGGGAGGCAACTGAAGCTTTCTTT CASSQADREATEAFF
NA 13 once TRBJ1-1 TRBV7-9 TGTGCCAGCAGCTTCGGGGGGAACACTGAAGCTTTCTTT CASSFGGNTEAFF
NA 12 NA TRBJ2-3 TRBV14 TGTGCCAGCAGCCTTATTAGAGATACGCAGTATTTT CASSLIRDTQYF
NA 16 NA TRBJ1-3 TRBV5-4 TGTGCCAGCAGCCCCTACAGTGATCTCTCTGGAAACACCATATATTTT CASSPYSDLSGNTIYF
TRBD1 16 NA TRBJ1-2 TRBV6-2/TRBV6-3 TGTGCCAGCAGTTACGTGGGACAGGGCCGTAACTATGGCTACACCTTC CASSYVGQGRNYGYTF
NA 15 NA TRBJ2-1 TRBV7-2 TGTGCCAGCAGCTTAGGGCGGGGTACGTACAATGAGCAGTTCTTC CASSLGRGTYNEQFF
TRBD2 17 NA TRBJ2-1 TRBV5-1 TGCGCCAGCAGCTTGGGGTCACTAGCGGGGGGGCTGAATGAGCAGTTCTTC CASSLGSLAGGLNEQFF
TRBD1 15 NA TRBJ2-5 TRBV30 TGTGCCTGGAGTGCAACAGGGGGTCTCCAAGAGACCCAGTACTTC CAWSATGGLQETQYF
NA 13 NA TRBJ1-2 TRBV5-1 TGCGCCAGCAGCACACAGGCTAACTATGGCTACACCTTC CASSTQANYGYTF
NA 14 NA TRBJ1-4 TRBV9 TGTGCCAGCAGCGTAGGCCAACGGGGTGAAAAACTGTTTTTT CASSVGQRGEKLFF
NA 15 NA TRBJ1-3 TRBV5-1 TGCGCCAGCAGAGAAGCGTTCTCCTCTGGAAACACCATATATTTT CASREAFSSGNTIYF
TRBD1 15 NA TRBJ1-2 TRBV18 TGTGCCAGCTCACCCCAGAACGACAGGGGGGTCCCAACCCAATTC CASSPQNDRGVPTQF
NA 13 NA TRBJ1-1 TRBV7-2 TGTGCCAGCGGCCTCGGGGGTGGCATTGAAGCTTTCTTT CASGLGGGIEAFF
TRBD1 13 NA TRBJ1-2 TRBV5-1 TGCGCCAGCAGCCCAGGACAGGGCGAGAGCTACACCTTC CASSPGQGESYTF
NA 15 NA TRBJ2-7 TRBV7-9 TGTGCCAGCAGCTTAGGGCAGGGGCCCGGTTACGAGCAGTACTTC CASSLGQGPGYEQYF
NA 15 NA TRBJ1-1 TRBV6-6 TGTGCCAGCAGTTACTCCCCGGCAGGGGACACTGAAGCTTTCTTT CASSYSPAGDTEAFF
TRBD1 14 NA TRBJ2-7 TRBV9 TGTGCCAGCAGCACAGGACAGGAGACCTACGAGCAGTACTTC CASSTGQETYEQYF
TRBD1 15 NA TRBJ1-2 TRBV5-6 TGTGCCAGCAGCCCAGTGGGACAGGTTAACTATGGCTACACCTTC CASSPVGQVNYGYTF
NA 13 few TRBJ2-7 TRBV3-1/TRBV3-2 TGTGCCAGCAGCCAAGAGGGCACCTACGAGCAGTACTTC CASSQEGTYEQYF
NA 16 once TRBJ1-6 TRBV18 TGTGCCAGCTCACCCACGACAGGTCGATATAATTCACCCCTCCACTTT CASSPTTGRYNSPLHF
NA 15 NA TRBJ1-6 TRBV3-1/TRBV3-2 TGTGCCAGCACAGACACAGGGACCTATAATTCACCCCTCCACTTT CASTDTGTYNSPLHF
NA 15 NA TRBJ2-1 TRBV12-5 TGTGCTAGTGGTTTGGTACAGGCGGTCCCCAATGAGCAGTTCTTC CASGLVQAVPNEQFF
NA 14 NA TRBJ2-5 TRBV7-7 TGTGCCAGCAGCTTAGATAGTTCACAAGAGACCCAGTACTTC CASSLDSSQETQYF
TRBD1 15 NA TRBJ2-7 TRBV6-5 TGTGCCACTCCCGCCCCCGGACAGGGGGCAGAGGAGCAGTACTTC CATPAPGQGAEEQYF
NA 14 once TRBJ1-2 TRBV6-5 TGTGCCAGCAGTTACAGAGGCAGGGTGAATGGCTACACCTTC CASSYRGRVNGYTF
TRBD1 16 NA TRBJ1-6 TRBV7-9 TGTGCCAGCAGCGCCGGGACAGGGACCTATAATTCACCCCTCCACTTT CASSAGTGTYNSPLHF
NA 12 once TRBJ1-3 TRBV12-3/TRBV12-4 TGTGCCAGCAGTTCCCCGGGAAACACCATATATTTT CASSSPGNTIYF
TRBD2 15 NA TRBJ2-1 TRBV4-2 TGTGCCAGCAGCCCCGCGGGGGGGCCACACAATGAGCAGTTCTTC CASSPAGGPHNEQFF
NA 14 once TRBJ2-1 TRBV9 TGTGCCAGCAACAGGGGGGGGCCTCAGAATGAGCAGTTCTTC CASNRGGPQNEQFF
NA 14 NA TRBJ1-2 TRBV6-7 TGTGCCACCCCGAACCATGGACAGTTCGAGGGCTACACCTTC CATPNHGQFEGYTF
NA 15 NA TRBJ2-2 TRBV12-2 TGTGCAAGTCGACCTGGACAGGGCATGACCGGGGAGCTGTTTTTT CASRPGQGMTGELFF
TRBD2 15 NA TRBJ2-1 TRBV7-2 TGTGCCAGCGGTCAGGGGACTAGTACCTACAATGAGCAGTTCTTC CASGQGTSTYNEQFF
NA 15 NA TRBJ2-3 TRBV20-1 TGCAGTGCTAGTGTGGGGCTGGGAACCACAGATACGCAGTATTTT CSASVGLGTTDTQYF
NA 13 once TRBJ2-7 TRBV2 TGTGCCAGCGTATTCGGGAGCTCCTACGAGCAGTACTTC CASVFGSSYEQYF
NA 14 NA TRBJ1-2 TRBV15 TGTGCCACCACCGCCCCAGGGAAAAACTATGGCTACACCTTC CATTAPGKNYGYTF
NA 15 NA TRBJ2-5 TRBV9 TGTGCCAGCAGCGTAGTAGGGAGCGGCCAAGAGACCCAGTACTTC CASSVVGSGQETQYF
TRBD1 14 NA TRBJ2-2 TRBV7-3 TGTGCCAGCAGCTCCGACAGGGGGCCCGGGGAGCTGTTTTTT CASSSDRGPGELFF
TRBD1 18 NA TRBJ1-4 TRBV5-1 TGCGCCAGCAGCTTCGGGGGACAGTCCCTTGCAACTAATGAAAAACTGTTTTTT CASSFGGQSLATNEKLFF
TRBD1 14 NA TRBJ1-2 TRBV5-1 TGCGCCAGCAGCCAGGATACAGGGGGCCGTGGCTACACCTTC CASSQDTGGRGYTF
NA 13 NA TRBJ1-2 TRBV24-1 TGTGCCACCAGTGTGGGGCCTAACTATGGCTACACCTTC CATSVGPNYGYTF
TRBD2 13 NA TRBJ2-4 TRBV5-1 TGCGCCAGCAGCTTCGCGGGGGAAAACATTCAGTACTTC CASSFAGENIQYF
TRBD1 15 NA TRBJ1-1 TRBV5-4 TGTGCCAGCAGCATGGGACAGGGGGAAGGAGCTGAAGCTTTCTTT CASSMGQGEGAEAFF
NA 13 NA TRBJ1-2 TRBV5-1 TGCGCCAGCAGCTTGCTCGGGGACTATGGCTACACCTTC CASSLLGDYGYTF
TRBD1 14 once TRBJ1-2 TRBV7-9 TGTGCCAGCAGCTCCGCCGACAGGGCCTATGGCTACACCTTC CASSSADRAYGYTF
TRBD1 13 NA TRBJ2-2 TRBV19 TGTGCCAGTAGTAGACAGGGGTCCGGGGAGCTGTTTTTT CASSRQGSGELFF
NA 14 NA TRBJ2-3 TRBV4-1 TGCGCCAGCAGCCAACCCCGGGAGCCGGCGACGCAGTATTTT CASSQPREPATQYF
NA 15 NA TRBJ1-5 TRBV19 TGTGCCAGTAGTACCCTGGACTCTAGCAATCAGCCCCAGCATTTT CASSTLDSSNQPQHF
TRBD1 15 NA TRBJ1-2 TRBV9 TGTGCCAGCAGCGGCCCGACAGGGGCGGACTATGGCTACACCTTC CASSGPTGADYGYTF
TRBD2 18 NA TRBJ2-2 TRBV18 TGTGCCAGCTCACCACAGGCAGCGGGGGGGCCGAACACCGGGGAGCTGTTTTTT CASSPQAAGGPNTGELFF
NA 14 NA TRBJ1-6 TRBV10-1 TGCGCCAGCAGTCCAACGGGGATGAATTCACCCCTCCACTTT CASSPTGMNSPLHF
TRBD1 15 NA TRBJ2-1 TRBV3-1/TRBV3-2 TGTGCCAGCAGCCAGCGGACAGGGTCTTACAATGAGCAGTTCTTC CASSQRTGSYNEQFF
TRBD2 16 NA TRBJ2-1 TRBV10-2 TGCGCCAGCAGTGCAAGCGGGGGGCAAATTAACAATGAGCAGTTCTTC CASSASGGQINNEQFF